This TCR beta chain was captured in a study of T cell responses to AZD1222 COVID-19 vaccine. Study-level findings and limits: An increase in Spike-specific TCR breadth and depth was observed after two AZD1222 doses. Recipients of AZD1222 seropositive at baseline numbered only five or six. In a largely white British group with more females than males, clonal diversity was possibly underestimated. Dominant at 160-218 and 743-854, vaccine-associated CD4 TCRs also spanned spike.

This clone was picked up one time. Its antigen is not identified. The method was immunoSEQ multiplex PCR; TCRdb's version includes in-frame clones alone and lacks a portion of them. The repertoire holds approximately 79,000 clones, with just over 85% as singletons. The receptor's source is an adult in good health. Sample: peripheral blood, taken on day 0 of AZD1222 vaccination.

The CDR3 here is CSVGSARGSRETQYF. CDR3 nucleotide sequence: TGCAGCGTAGGATCAGCGAGGGGGAGTAGGGAGACCCAGTACTTC. The rearrangement uses TRBV29-1 and TRBJ2-5; tentatively, D is TRBD1 (6 bases). The V end lost 6 bases, the J end lost 5 bases, and 22 bases lay between the germline ends. The germline CDR1 and CDR2 sequences are SQVTM and ANQGSEA. This CDR3 is 15 amino acids long.